This T cell receptor (beta chain) derives from a study of blood T cell repertoires in COVID-19. For the study at large: Some COVID-19 samples were acute and others convalescent; all came from the United States, Italy and Spain. PBMCs, B-cell-depleted T cells, or T cells provided the cDNA or gDNA that made up the material.

The CDR3 is made up of 16 amino acids. Trimming took 4 bases from V and 1 from J, leaving 14 bases between them. Per the germline V gene, CDR1 is SGHRS and CDR2 is YFSETQ. The repertoire was sequenced with immunoSEQ multiplex PCR; TCRdb's copy has only in-frame clones and lacks some. The repertoire holds about 90,000 clones, with roughly nine tenths as singletons. The TCR originated in a male donor with acute or convalescent COVID-19. The sequenced material came from peripheral blood. The V and J genes are TRBV5-1 and TRBJ2-2, with D perhaps matching TRBD2 (7 bases). The CDR3 sequence is CASSRGATQNTGELFF. CDR3 nucleotide sequence: TGCGCCAGCAGCCGGGGGGCAACCCAGAACACCGGGGAGCTGTTTTTT.